This TCR beta chain derives from a study of blood T cell repertoires in COVID-19. Study background: Material from acute and convalescent COVID-19 was sourced from the United States, Italy and Spain. The cDNA or gDNA used as material had been derived from T cells, B-cell-depleted T cells, or PBMCs.

TCRdb's table, derived via immunoSEQ multiplex PCR, lists solely in-frame clones and lacks some. This table has about 95,000 clones, approximately 88% appearing once. The CDR3 is 13 amino acids. From germline, CDR1 is MNHEY and CDR2 SVGAGI. The V and J ends lost 6 bases and 8 bases respectively, with 14 bases between them. Sequencing input: peripheral blood. J is TRBJ2-1 and V is TRBV6-5; the D is unclear. The receptor was isolated from a man in his sixties with COVID-19, enrolled during active disease. CDR3 in DNA: TGTGCCAGCAGAGCAGGCTCATGGGATGAGCAGTTCTTC. Its protein product is CASRAGSWDEQFF.